Below are 28 T cell receptor beta chains sequenced from a single sample in a study of blood T cells in healthy people across ages. Using a J-beta primer mix together with a sample-barcoded 5' primer, a second PCR was run for roughly 7 to 11 cycles. TCRdb passed the 5' RACE reads through MiXCR, listing each CDR3 protein once. Of 1,800,000 or so distinct CDR3 sequences in the sample, more than 35% were seen once. Sequenced input: blood. The receptors stem from a human donor in good health.

CDR3 coding DNA: TGTGCCATCAGTGCCTACCGTCGCGAGCAGTACTTC. Encoded protein: CAISAYRREQYF. V gene TRBV10-3 combines with J gene TRBJ2-4; D gene ambiguous. The end of the DNA aligns better with TRBJ2-7, so the J call may be wrong. The CDR3 runs to 12 residues. Germline V CDR1 and CDR2: ENHRY, SYGVKD.

This chain connects TRBV5-5 to TRBJ1-2; tentatively, D is TRBD1 (6 bases). The V and J ends lost 1 base and 3 bases respectively, with 16 bases between them. Germline CDR1 reads SGHKS; CDR2 reads YYEKEE (reference sequence). The CDR3 has 16 amino acids. The CDR3 reads CASSLTFQGPDYGYTF. The DNA for the CDR3 is TGTGCCAGCAGCTTGACTTTTCAGGGGCCCGACTATGGCTACACCTTC.

This clonotype was seen more than once but under ten times. J is TRBJ1-1 and V is TRBV4-1; D is unclear. V was clipped by 3 bases and J by 2 bases, with 10 bases between them. The germline gives CDR1 MGHRA, CDR2 YSYEKL. The CDR3 contains 14 residues. CDR3 sequence reads: CASSHPGVNTEAFF. For the CDR3, the DNA is TGCGCCAGCAGCCATCCCGGGGTTAACACTGAAGCTTTCTTT.

The V gene is TRBV6-5, the J gene TRBJ2-5; D is possibly TRBD1 (5 bases). Germline-derived CDR1 and CDR2 are MNHEY and SVGAGI. V lost 0 bases to trimming and J lost 4 bases, with 27 bases between them. The CDR3 totals 20 residues. This CDR3 reads CASSYSADPSWGLVRETQYF. The CDR3 DNA sequence: TGTGCCAGCAGTTACTCTGCCGATCCATCCTGGGGCCTAGTTCGAGAGACCCAGTACTTC.

Details on this clonotype: A much bigger clone sits one base away, suggesting this may be a read error. The chain couples TRBV7-9 to TRBJ2-5, with unresolved D. The CDR3 is 12 amino acids. The germline V gene has CDR1 SEHNR and CDR2 FQNEAQ (reference sequence). The chain's CDR3 is CASSLQKETRYF. For the CDR3, the DNA is TGTGCCAGCAGCTTACAGAAAGAGACCCGGTACTTC.

This chain links TRBV7-8 with TRBJ1-4, with D unclear. This CDR3 has 15 residues. CDR1 is SGHVS, CDR2 FQNEAQ, per germline. V was shortened by 5 bases and J by 3 bases, with 13 bases between the two germline ends. CDR3 amino acids: CASSPRRVSNEKLFF. CDR3 in DNA: TGTGCCAGCAGCCCTAGGCGGGTCTCTAATGAAAAACTGTTTTTT.

This chain links TRBV7-3 with TRBJ2-1; TRBD2 aligns across 7 bases. There are 16 residues in the CDR3. Per germline, CDR1 SGHTA and CDR2 FQGTGA. With V trimmed by 5 bases and J by 9 bases, 16 bases remained unmatched. The CDR3 here is CASSQAGRSSWGEQFF. CDR3 in DNA: TGTGCCAGCAGCCAAGCGGGGCGATCTAGCTGGGGTGAGCAGTTCTTC.

The V and J genes are TRBV3-1 and TRBJ2-6, with D unresolved. The V and J ends lost 0 bases and 0 bases respectively, with 6 bases between them. This CDR3 contains 16 residues. The V gene's germline CDR1 is LGHDT and CDR2 YNNKEL (reference sequence). In DNA, the CDR3 is TGTGCCAGCAGCCAAGACAGCTACTCTGGGGCCAACGTCCTGACTTTC. It codes for CASSQDSYSGANVLTF.

This chain connects TRBV7-9 to TRBJ2-3; tentative D call: TRBD2 (7 bases). The V gene lost 1 base and the J gene lost 6 bases, with 14 bases spanning the gap. The length of the CDR3 is 15 residues. Per the germline V gene, CDR1 is SEHNR and CDR2 is FQNEAQ (reference sequence). CDR3 nucleotide sequence: TGTGCCAGCAGCTTAGGGGGGGGCCTTTGGGATACGCAGTATTTT. Its protein is CASSLGGGLWDTQYF.

The chain recombines TRBV7-6 with TRBJ2-4; 8 bases align to TRBD1. The J call may be wrong; the DNA end is better matched by TRBJ2-7. The CDR3 covers 16 residues. Germline CDR1 reads SGHVS; CDR2 reads FNYEAQ. The DNA of the CDR3 is TGTGCCAGCAGCCGCGCCCGGACAGGGAGCGGGTACGAGCAGTACTTC. Its protein is CASSRARTGSGYEQYF.

The CDR3 DNA reads as TGTGCCACCAGCCTTACGACAGGGGGCACTCAGCCCCAGCATTTT. Protein sequence: CATSLTTGGTQPQHF. The chain employs TRBV15 and TRBJ1-5, with 10 bases identical to TRBD1. Unmatched junction bases numbered 7, after V lost 5 bases and J lost 6 bases. Germline loops: CDR1 LNHNV, CDR2 YYDKDF (reference sequence). The CDR3 length is 15 residues.

For this clonotype: This may be a read error, as it is one base from a much larger clone. V gene TRBV20-1 combines with J gene TRBJ2-5; D gene unclear. Germline V gives CDR1 DFQATT, CDR2 SNEGSKA (reference sequence). V lost 3 bases, J lost 4 bases, and 6 bases lay in between. This CDR3 region has 11 residues. The CDR3 region is CSASDSETQYF. CDR3 nucleotide sequence: TGCAGTGCTAGCGATTCAGAGACCCAGTACTTC.

This chain connects TRBV20-1 to TRBJ1-2; D remains ambiguous. CDR1 DFQATT and CDR2 SNEGSKA come from the germline V gene (reference sequence). This CDR3 comprises 13 residues. V was clipped by 3 bases and J by 6 bases, with 14 bases between them. The CDR3 DNA is TGCAGTGCTAGTCGGGCCCGGCTGCATGGCTACACCTTC. It encodes CSASRARLHGYTF.

This rearrangement joins TRBV7-9 to TRBJ2-7; 9 bases map to TRBD1. With 5 bases clipped from V and 4 bases from J, the junction kept 9 bases outside the gene matches. CDR1 is SEHNR, CDR2 FQNEAQ, per germline (reference sequence). The CDR3 sequence is 15 residues long. Here the CDR3 reads CASSDPGTGPYEQYF. For the CDR3, the DNA is TGTGCCAGCAGCGACCCCGGGACAGGGCCTTACGAGCAGTACTTC.

This clonotype was recorded many times. The V and J genes are TRBV12-3 or TRBV12-4 and TRBJ2-5, with 9 bases identical to TRBD2. Trimming removed 5 bases from V and 2 bases from J; junction bases left unmatched: 6. This CDR3 has 15 residues. The CDR3 spells CASSTRLAEQETQYF. In DNA form, the CDR3 reads TGTGCCAGCAGTACCCGACTAGCGGAACAAGAGACCCAGTACTTC.

In this sample, this clonotype turned up a few times. The rearrangement joins TRBV4-1 to TRBJ2-4; possible D gene TRBD2, 5 bases. The CDR3 contains 15 residues. Trimming cost V 1 base and J 3 bases, with 10 bases left between them. Germline values: CDR1 MGHRA, CDR2 YSYEKL. The CDR3 is CASSQVGDGKNIQYF. CDR3 DNA: TGCGCCAGCAGCCAAGTCGGGGATGGCAAAAACATTCAGTACTTC.

The chain employs TRBV20-1 and TRBJ1-5, with D unresolved. The CDR3 has 15 amino acids. Germline V lookup: CDR1 DFQATT, CDR2 SNEGSKA (reference sequence). The V and J ends lost 2 bases and 7 bases respectively, with 18 bases between them. The CDR3 coding sequence is TGCAGTGCTAGATCTCGGAGGCAGGTCGTCCAGCCCCAGCATTTT. This codes for CSARSRRQVVQPQHF.

The rearrangement joins TRBV7-2 to TRBJ2-5, with D perhaps being TRBD1 or TRBD2 (6 bases each). The CDR3 consists of 15 residues. In germline, CDR1 is SGHTA, CDR2 FQGNSA. Trimming left V 5 bases short and J 5 bases short, with 18 bases between. For the CDR3, the DNA is TGTGCCAGCAGCACAGGGCTGGGGGAGGCGGAGACCCAGTACTTC. Amino acid sequence: CASSTGLGEAETQYF.

This clonotype was detected a few times. The CDR3 region is CASSLGVGGINEKLFF. Written as DNA, the CDR3 is TGTGCCAGCAGCTTAGGCGTGGGAGGGATTAATGAAAAACTGTTTTTT. The genes are TRBV7-2 and TRBJ1-4; D remains unclear. The germline V gene has CDR1 SGHTA and CDR2 FQGNSA. The CDR3 length is 16 residues. V dropped 1 base and J dropped 4 bases, with 13 bases sitting between them.

The rearrangement links TRBV7-9 to TRBJ1-2; 8 bases are a match to TRBD1. Germline V lookup: CDR1 SEHNR, CDR2 FQNEAQ (reference sequence). This CDR3 region has 17 residues. V was clipped by 4 bases and J by 8 bases; unmatched bases: 18. Written as DNA, the CDR3 is TGTGCCAGCAGCTCCGAGCCGTGGGGACAGGAATCGGTAGGCTACACCTTC. Its protein is CASSSEPWGQESVGYTF.

This chain connects TRBV2 to TRBJ1-2; D ambiguous. V gave up 3 bases and J gave up 7 bases, with 6 bases separating them. Germline V lookup: CDR1 SNHLY, CDR2 FYNNEI. The CDR3 is made up of 11 amino acids. In nucleotides, the CDR3 is TGTGCCAGCAGTGAGTTATCTGGCTACACCTTC. It translates to CASSELSGYTF.

In this sample, this clonotype turned up a few times. CDR3 amino acids: CASSWDVGTDTQYF. CDR3 nucleotides: TGCGCCAGCAGCTGGGACGTGGGCACAGATACGCAGTATTTT. The chain is built from TRBV5-1 and TRBJ2-3; D may be TRBD1 or TRBD2 (5 bases each). The CDR3 is made up of 14 amino acids. Germline V gives CDR1 SGHRS, CDR2 YFSETQ. V lost 3 bases and J 1 base, leaving 9 bases between the germline ends.

This chain joins TRBV7-3 and TRBJ1-3; TRBD1 matches 7 bases. J gave up 2 bases and V 2 bases, and 6 bases lay outside the gene matches. The CDR3 spans 16 residues. Looked up from germline, CDR1 is SGHTA and CDR2 is FQGTGA. CDR3 coding DNA: TGTGCCAGCAGCTTATCCATACAGGGGACTGGAAACACCATATATTTT. This gives the protein CASSLSIQGTGNTIYF. Together with reference TRBV7-3 and TRBJ1-3, the CDR3 gives the full variable domain: GAGVSQTPSNKVTEKGKYVELRCDPISGHTALYWYRQSLGQGPEFLIYFQGTGAADDSGLPNDRFFAVRPEGSVSTLKIQRTERGDSAVYLCASSLSIQGTGNTIYFGEGSWLTVV.

This chain joins TRBV7-3 and TRBJ2-7; 10 nucleotides agree with TRBD1. Germline values: CDR1 SGHTA, CDR2 FQGTGA. The CDR3 is 14 amino acids. After removal of 3 bases from V and 5 bases from J, the junction contained 4 bases not matched to a gene. The chain's CDR3 is CASSLTGGWNEQYF. The CDR3 DNA sequence: TGTGCCAGCAGCTTGACAGGGGGCTGGAACGAGCAGTACTTC.

This clonotype occurred a few times. The chain is built from TRBV20-1 and TRBJ2-1, with a tentative D call TRBD2 (6 bases). Trimming left V 6 bases short and J 4 bases short, with 13 bases between. Germline CDR1 reads DFQATT; CDR2 reads SNEGSKA (reference sequence). The CDR3 is made up of 13 amino acids. CDR3 in amino acids: CSAPRAGYNEQFF. The CDR3 DNA reads TGCAGTGCCCCCAGGGCGGGGTACAATGAGCAGTTCTTC.

A remark on this clonotype: At one of its ends the junction is not consistent with the germline gene, which may arise from a read error. The V and J genes are TRBV4-3 and TRBJ1-4; D perhaps matches TRBD1 (6 bases). The V gene's germline CDR1 is LGHNA and CDR2 YSLEER. This CDR3 region has 16 residues. The CDR3 loop is CAGSQPGGAKTEKLFF. DNA of the CDR3: TGCGCCGGCAGCCAGCCCGGGGGGGCCAAGACAGAAAAACTGTTTTTT.

This clonotype has more than one count but fewer than ten. The chain joins TRBV12-3 or TRBV12-4 to TRBJ2-1; D remains unclear. Trimming removed 3 bases from V and 7 bases from J, with 10 bases in between. CDR3 size: 13 residues. The chain's CDR3 is CASSFSQFNEQFF. The CDR3 nucleotides read TGTGCCAGCAGTTTTAGTCAGTTTAATGAGCAGTTCTTC.

V and J are TRBV4-3 and TRBJ2-3, with 7 bases identical to TRBD1. The CDR3 contains 16 residues. Germline V gene data show CDR1 as LGHNA and CDR2 as YSLEER. After removal of 3 bases from V and 1 base from J, the junction contained 7 bases not matched to a gene. This chain's CDR3 is CASSHGTAIGTDTQYF. The CDR3 nucleotides read TGCGCCAGCAGCCACGGGACAGCGATTGGCACAGATACGCAGTATTTT.